Shown below are 21 T cell receptor beta chains from a single sample sequenced in a study of cytomegalovirus exposure and HLA in healthy donors. PCR involved 60 Vbeta and 13 Jbeta primers. Repertoires were generated with immunoSEQ multiplex PCR, while TCRdb's copy carries only in-frame clones and drops some. The data hold roughly 150,000 clones, with roughly 80% observed a single time. The sequencing input was PBMCs. These receptors originate from a man aged 40-50 years in good health and CMV-seropositive.

With respect to this clone: One end of the junction does not line up with germline, which may come from a read error. The J gene is TRBJ2-4, the V gene TRBV7-2, with 10 bases identical to TRBD1. Germline V lookup: CDR1 SGHTA, CDR2 FQGNSA. The CDR3 runs to 14 residues. The CDR3 bases are TGTGCCAGCAGCCCGGGACAGGGGCGAAACAGTCAGTACTTC. Translated: CASSPGQGRNSQYF. The whole variable domain, remainder taken from reference TRBV7-2 and TRBJ2-4, is GAGVSQSPSNKVTEKGKDVELRCDPISGHTALYWYRQSLGQGLEFLIYFQGNSAPDKSGLPSDRFSAERTGGSVSTLTIQRTQQEDSAVYLCASSPGQGRNSQYFGAGTRLSVL.

This clone was detected a few times. The chain couples TRBV4-3 to TRBJ1-2, with D possibly being TRBD1 (6 bases). The ends were cut back, 0 bases at V and 4 bases at J, with 9 bases in the middle. CDR1 is LGHNA, CDR2 YSLEER, per germline. This CDR3 has 14 amino acids. The CDR3 DNA sequence: TGCGCCAGCAGCCAAGAGACAGGTAGCTATGGCTACACCTTC. This gives the protein CASSQETGSYGYTF.

CDR3 coding DNA: TGTGCCGGAACTAGCGGGAGAAGCACAGATACGCAGTATTTT. Its translation: CAGTSGRSTDTQYF. This rearrangement joins TRBV7-8 to TRBJ2-3; 11 bases are a match to TRBD2. The CDR3 loop spans 14 amino acids. J was trimmed by 0 bases and V by 11 bases; bases with no gene match: 4. CDR1 SGHVS and CDR2 FQNEAQ come from the germline V gene.

The chain employs TRBV10-3 and TRBJ1-4, with D perhaps matching TRBD1 (6 bases). V lost 6 bases to trimming and J lost 4 bases, with 9 bases between them. The CDR3 is 13 residues long. Germline CDR1 ENHRY, CDR2 SYGVKD. In DNA form, the CDR3 reads TGTGCCATCAGGGGGGACAATAATGAAAAACTGTTTTTT. Amino acids: CAIRGDNNEKLFF.

The chain joins TRBV6-5 to TRBJ1-1; TRBD1 might be the D (6 bases). Germline CDR1 MNHEY, CDR2 SVGAGI. The V gene lost 5 bases and the J gene lost 1 base, with 14 bases spanning the gap. This CDR3 contains 15 residues. CDR3 DNA sequence: TGTGCCAGCAGTGGACCGGGACACAAGAACACTGAAGCTTTCTTT. This sequence encodes CASSGPGHKNTEAFF.

The V call is TRBV2, the J call TRBJ1-5, with 7 bases matching TRBD1. The V segment lost 6 bases and the J segment 2 bases; nucleotides outside the gene matches: 13. Germline V lookup: CDR1 SNHLY, CDR2 FYNNEI. The CDR3 runs 17 residues. This CDR3 is CASSHGRGAVGNQPQHF. The CDR3 DNA follows: TGTGCCAGCAGCCACGGCAGGGGGGCGGTCGGCAATCAGCCCCAGCATTTT. The variable domain in full, completed from reference TRBV2 and TRBJ1-5, reads EPEVTQTPSHQVTQMGQEVILRCVPISNHLYFYWYRQILGQKVEFLVSFYNNEISEKSEIFDDQFSVERPDGSNFTLKIRSTKLEDSAMYFCASSHGRGAVGNQPQHFGDGTRLSIL.

This chain uses TRBV11-1 with TRBJ1-2; D remains ambiguous. This CDR3 is built from 14 residues. The V gene's germline CDR1 is SGHAT and CDR2 FQDESV (reference sequence). Between the trimmed V and J ends, which lost 9 bases and 5 bases, there was a span of 19 bases. The CDR3 sequence is CARGNFSGGYGYTF. The CDR3 DNA is TGTGCCAGAGGAAATTTTTCGGGAGGGTATGGCTACACCTTC.

The gene calls are TRBV5-4 and TRBJ1-4; the D gene is possibly TRBD1 (5 bases). The CDR3 covers 14 residues. Per the germline V gene, CDR1 is SGHNT and CDR2 is YYREEE (reference sequence). The V end lost 0 bases, the J end lost 5 bases, and 8 bases lay between the germline ends. In DNA, the CDR3 is TGTGCCAGCAGCTTGGGACAGCAAAATGAAAAACTGTTTTTT. This codes for CASSLGQQNEKLFF.

The rearrangement uses TRBV5-1 and TRBJ1-5; 10 bases are a match to TRBD1. The J segment lost 7 bases and the V segment lost 5 bases, leaving 6 bases of the junction unmatched. The CDR3 covers 14 residues. Germline-derived CDR1 and CDR2 are SGHRS and YFSETQ. The CDR3 region has the DNA TGCGCCAGCAGTCTTGGACAGGGGGAACAGCCCCAGCATTTT. It is translated as CASSLGQGEQPQHF.

This chain connects TRBV5-1 to TRBJ1-4; D remains unclear. Looked up from germline, CDR1 is SGHRS and CDR2 is YFSETQ. Trimming left V 4 bases short and J 0 bases short, with 7 bases between. The CDR3 runs 14 residues. CDR3 residues: CASSEGATNEKLFF. CDR3 bases: TGCGCCAGCAGCGAGGGCGCAACTAATGAAAAACTGTTTTTT. The full variable domain, rest sourced from reference TRBV5-1 and TRBJ1-4, is KAGVTQTPRYLIKTRGQQVTLSCSPISGHRSVSWYQQTPGQGLQFLFEYFSETQRNKGNFPGRFSGRQFSNSRSEMNVSTLELGDSALYLCASSEGATNEKLFFGSGTQLSVL.

The chain uses TRBV21-1 and TRBJ2-7; the table calls TRBD1, which could not be checked here. TRBV21-1 is termed a pseudogene. The CDR3 runs to 15 residues. The CDR3 is CASSKWGHRRYEQYF. CDR3 nucleotides: TGTGCCAGCAGCAAATGGGGCCACCGGCGGTACGAGCAGTACTTC.

The chain links TRBV6-1 to TRBJ2-7, with D possibly matching TRBD1 (6 bases). The CDR3 is 14 residues long. Trimming took off 2 bases at V and 0 bases at J, with 8 bases between the two ends. Germline assignment: CDR1 MNHNS and CDR2 SASEGT. As DNA, the CDR3 is TGTGCCAGCAGTGAAAGGGGGAGCTCCTACGAGCAGTACTTC. It translates to CASSERGSSYEQYF.

The chain uses TRBV20-1 and TRBJ2-1; D is undetermined. The germline V gene encodes CDR1 DFQATT and CDR2 SNEGSKA (reference sequence). The CDR3 is 11 amino acids. The germline V and J ends were trimmed by 0 bases and 9 bases, with 6 bases remaining between them. The chain's CDR3 is CSAREAVEQFF. The CDR3 DNA is TGCAGTGCTAGAGAGGCTGTTGAGCAGTTCTTC.

The rearrangement uses TRBV4-1 and TRBJ2-1; 11 bases align to TRBD2. V was pared by 6 bases and J by 6 bases, with 4 bases of the junction left unmatched. CDR1 and CDR2 (germline): MGHRA, YSYEKL. The CDR3 covers 14 residues. Here the CDR3 reads CASSLTSGINEQFF. CDR3 DNA sequence: TGCGCCAGCAGTCTGACTAGCGGGATCAATGAGCAGTTCTTC.

With regard to this clone: Germline and junction disagree at one end, which may indicate a read error. The J gene is TRBJ1-2, the V gene TRBV10-3; tentative D call: TRBD1 (6 bases). The CDR3 sequence is 15 residues long. CDR1 is ENHRY and CDR2 is SYGVKD in the germline V gene. Here the CDR3 DNA reads TGTGCCGTCAGTGAGAAGGACAGATCCATTTATGGCTACACCTTC. As protein: CAVSEKDRSIYGYTF.

V and J are TRBV18 and TRBJ2-2; 10 nucleotides line up with TRBD2. V trimming: 3 bases; J trimming: 2 bases; junction bases outside the gene matches: 9. From germline, CDR1 is KGHSH and CDR2 LQKENI. This CDR3 comprises 18 residues. The CDR3 coding sequence is TGTGCCAGCTCACCGAACCTTAGCGGGAGGCGCAACACCGGGGAGCTGTTTTTT. It codes for CASSPNLSGRRNTGELFF.

The chain employs TRBV6-5 and TRBJ1-6, with 7 nucleotides matching TRBD1. This CDR3 has 14 residues. Germline CDR1 reads MNHEY; CDR2 reads SVGAGI. Trimming removed 2 bases from V and 13 bases from J; junction bases left unmatched: 8. DNA of the CDR3: TGTGCCAGCAGTTACATAGGACAGGCAGGGCCCCTCCACTTT. Translating gives CASSYIGQAGPLHF.

The chain employs TRBV19 and TRBJ1-1, with D possibly matching TRBD1 (6 bases). The germline V and J ends were trimmed by 5 bases and 5 bases, with 15 bases remaining between them. The CDR3 has 14 residues. Germline assignment: CDR1 LNHDA and CDR2 SQIVND (reference sequence). The CDR3, as DNA: TGTGCCAGTAGTCCCACCGGGACACATACTGAAGCTTTCTTT. It translates to CASSPTGTHTEAFF.

This clone was found once. The chain carries TRBV5-6 and TRBJ1-2; D unresolved. In germline, CDR1 is SGHDT, CDR2 YYEEEE. V lost 0 bases and J 7 bases, leaving 10 bases between the germline ends. This CDR3 comprises 13 residues. The CDR3 DNA is TGTGCCAGCAGCTTGGCCTCGCCCGGTGGCTACACCTTC. Its translation is CASSLASPGGYTF.

This clone was recorded only once. V usage is TRBV6-1 and J usage is TRBJ1-2, with D possibly TRBD1 on 5 matching bases. V was clipped by 7 bases and J by 5 bases, with 20 bases between them. The germline gives CDR1 MNHNS, CDR2 SASEGT. The CDR3 is 15 residues long. The CDR3 coding sequence is TGTGCCAGCACCACTAAGGACACTTTATGGTATGGCTACACCTTC. Protein product: CASTTKDTLWYGYTF.

The V gene is TRBV6-1, the J gene TRBJ2-3, with unresolved D. V was cut by 1 base and J by 1 base, with 6 bases left in between. The V gene's germline CDR1 is MNHNS and CDR2 SASEGT. This CDR3 has 14 residues. This CDR3 is CASSEDTGTDTQYF. The CDR3 DNA is TGTGCCAGCAGTGAAGATACGGGCACAGATACGCAGTATTTT.